Each of the 22 T cell receptor beta chains below was sequenced from the same sample in a study of blood T cell repertoires in COVID-19. Sequencing was performed with immunoSEQ multiplex PCR; in TCRdb, only in-frame clones are kept and a portion is missing. The sample contains 85,000 to 100,000 clones, about 86% of which appear only once. The sequenced material came from peripheral blood. These receptors were obtained from a woman aged 55 to 70 in a cohort sampled during active or convalescent COVID-19.

The chain joins TRBV28 to TRBJ1-5, with a possible D match to TRBD1 (5 bases). V lost 5 bases, J lost 1 base, and 12 bases lay in between. The CDR3 is 15 amino acids. Germline-derived CDR1 and CDR2 are MDHEN and SYDVKM. CDR3 protein: CASSGGVGSNQPQHF. The CDR3 DNA is TGTGCCAGCAGTGGAGGGGTAGGGAGCAATCAGCCCCAGCATTTT.

The chain links TRBV4-2 to TRBJ1-5; a possible D gene is TRBD1 (5 bases). The CDR3 runs to 15 residues. V was trimmed by 0 bases and J by 6 bases, leaving 12 bases between them. From germline, CDR1 is LGHNA and CDR2 YNFKEQ. The CDR3 DNA reads as TGTGCCAGCAGCCAAGACTGGGCAGGGCTTCAGCCCCAGCATTTT. Protein sequence: CASSQDWAGLQPQHF.

The chain has TRBV4-2 and TRBJ2-7; 8 bases fit TRBD1. CDR3 length: 16 residues. Germline-derived CDR1 and CDR2 are LGHNA and YNFKEQ. V was pared by 0 bases and J by 2 bases, with 6 bases of the junction left unmatched. CDR3 bases: TGTGCCAGCAGCCAAGAGCTGGGACAGGCTGCCTACGAGCAGTACTTC. This translates into CASSQELGQAAYEQYF.

In DNA form, the CDR3 reads TGTGCCAGCAGCACCACGGGACAGGGGGCCCAAGAGACCCAGTACTTC. Protein sequence: CASSTTGQGAQETQYF. The rearrangement uses TRBV7-3 and TRBJ2-5, with 12 positions matching TRBD1. The J segment lost 1 base and the V segment lost 5 bases, leaving 5 bases of the junction unmatched. From germline, CDR1 is SGHTA and CDR2 FQGTGA. The CDR3 has 16 amino acids.

The chain employs TRBV4-2 and TRBJ2-2, with 10 bases identical to TRBD1. Per germline, CDR1 LGHNA and CDR2 YNFKEQ. This CDR3 is built from 17 residues. J lost 6 bases, V lost 4 bases, and 11 bases had no gene match. CDR3 bases: TGTGCCAGCAGCCCCCAGAGACAGGGGGCGCAATCCGGGGAGCTGTTTTTT. As protein: CASSPQRQGAQSGELFF.

The rearrangement links TRBV19 to TRBJ2-1; D remains unclear. CDR3 length: 15 residues. CDR1 LNHDA and CDR2 SQIVND come from the germline V gene (reference sequence). With 4 bases removed from V and 0 bases from J, the gap between germline ends came to 10 bases. Here the CDR3 DNA reads TGTGCCAGTAGTACTTACGACTCCTCCTACAATGAGCAGTTCTTC. Translation: CASSTYDSSYNEQFF. Based on the CDR3 plus reference TRBV19 and TRBJ2-1, the full variable domain is DGGITQSPKYLFRKEGQNVTLSCEQNLNHDAMYWYRQDPGQGLRLIYYSQIVNDFQKGDIAEGYSVSREKKESFPLTVTSAQKNPTAFYLCASSTYDSSYNEQFFGPGTRLTVL.

This clone was counted between two and nine times. The gene calls are TRBV4-1 and TRBJ2-7; 9 bases line up with TRBD2. CDR3 length: 19 residues. The germline gives CDR1 MGHRA, CDR2 YSYEKL. J was trimmed by 1 base and V by 0 bases; bases with no gene match: 13. The CDR3 DNA is TGCGCCAGCAGCCAAGATCGCCCGACTAGCGGTACCTTGTCCTACGAGCAGTACTTC. Encoded protein: CASSQDRPTSGTLSYEQYF.

The V and J genes are TRBV6-5 and TRBJ2-5; 12 bases are shared with TRBD1. The germline V gene has CDR1 MNHEY and CDR2 SVGAGI. The CDR3 length is 14 residues. V lost 6 bases, J lost 4 bases, and 3 bases stayed unmatched. The CDR3 sequence: CASRGQGALETQYF. Here the CDR3 DNA reads TGTGCCAGCAGGGGACAGGGGGCTTTAGAGACCCAGTACTTC.

The rearrangement links TRBV5-1 to TRBJ1-1; 7 bases fit TRBD1. The germline CDR1 and CDR2 sequences are SGHRS and YFSETQ. Trimming cost V 3 bases and J 1 base; bases outside gene matches: 3. The CDR3 is made up of 14 amino acids. The CDR3: CASSWGQKNTEAFF. CDR3 nucleotides: TGCGCCAGCAGCTGGGGACAGAAGAACACTGAAGCTTTCTTT.

The rearrangement joins TRBV6-5 to TRBJ2-3, with 7 bases that match TRBD1. V dropped 7 bases and J dropped 3; count of bases not matched to a gene: 1. Per the germline V gene, CDR1 is MNHEY and CDR2 is SVGAGI. The CDR3 spans 12 residues. As DNA, the CDR3 is TGTGCCAGCAAGACAGGGACAGATACGCAGTATTTT. Residues: CASKTGTDTQYF.

The chain joins TRBV27 to TRBJ1-4; 9 positions agree with TRBD1. The V segment lost 5 bases and the J segment 3 bases; nucleotides outside the gene matches: 10. The CDR3 runs to 17 residues. CDR1 and CDR2 from the germline V gene are MNHEY and SMNVEV (reference sequence). The CDR3 bases are TGTGCCAGCAGTCCCTCACCCACAGGGGGCGCTAATGAAAAACTGTTTTTT. It specifies CASSPSPTGGANEKLFF.

The V call is TRBV28, the J call TRBJ1-5; 8 bases fit TRBD1. The V gene's germline CDR1 is MDHEN and CDR2 SYDVKM. This CDR3 spans 15 amino acids. The junction had 5 bases not matched to a gene; V was cut back by 5 bases and J by 2 bases. The CDR3 DNA sequence: TGTGCCAGCAGTCGGACAGGGTCGGGCAATCAGCCCCAGCATTTT. It codes for CASSRTGSGNQPQHF.

This clone was observed a few times. This chain joins TRBV2 and TRBJ2-4; D is undetermined. The CDR3 sequence is 14 residues long. V gave up 3 bases and J gave up 2 bases, with 8 bases separating them. Germline V gene sequence: CDR1 SNHLY, CDR2 FYNNEI. As DNA, the CDR3 is TGTGCCAGCAGTGAGAGTCCATCCAAAAACATTCAGTACTTC. Encoded protein: CASSESPSKNIQYF.

The V call is TRBV5-4, the J call TRBJ1-4, with 7 bases identical to TRBD1. Germline V gene sequence: CDR1 SGHNT, CDR2 YYREEE (reference sequence). There are 16 residues in the CDR3. The ends lost 4 bases at V and 4 bases at J; junction bases unmatched: 10. DNA of the CDR3: TGTGCCAGCAGCCGGGTCCCGGGACAGAGTAATGAAAAACTGTTTTTT. It yields the protein CASSRVPGQSNEKLFF.

Points on this clone: Sequence at one end of the junction differs from germline and may be a read error. This chain links TRBV7-7 with TRBJ1-1; D not resolved. Germline CDR1 SSHAT, CDR2 FNYEAQ (reference sequence). The CDR3 runs to 13 residues. The CDR3 loop reads CASSFAIGEEAFF. The DNA for the CDR3 is TGTGCTAGCAGCTTCGCGATTGGGGAGGAAGCTTTCTTT.

J is TRBJ1-5 and V is TRBV5-1, with D possibly being TRBD1 (5 bases). Deletions cut 7 bases from V and 0 bases from J, with 23 bases between. CDR1 and CDR2 from the germline V gene are SGHRS and YFSETQ. The CDR3 covers 18 residues. CDR3 sequence reads: CASSLEGRTPYSNQPQHF. The DNA for the CDR3 is TGCGCCAGCTCCCTGGAGGGCCGGACACCCTATAGCAATCAGCCCCAGCATTTT.

The chain is built from TRBV19 and TRBJ1-6; 9 bases are a match to TRBD1. The trim removed 2 bases at V and 3 bases at J, leaving 5 bases unmatched. CDR3 length: 17 residues. Germline loops: CDR1 LNHDA, CDR2 SQIVND (reference sequence). CDR3 sequence reads: CASSISLTGGYNSPLHF. CDR3 in DNA: TGTGCCAGTAGTATATCTCTGACAGGGGGCTATAATTCACCCCTCCACTTT. The complete variable domain, with remaining parts taken from reference TRBV19 and TRBJ1-6, reads DGGITQSPKYLFRKEGQNVTLSCEQNLNHDAMYWYRQDPGQGLRLIYYSQIVNDFQKGDIAEGYSVSREKKESFPLTVTSAQKNPTAFYLCASSISLTGGYNSPLHFGNGTRLTVT.

The genes are TRBV7-9 and TRBJ2-3, with D possibly matching TRBD2 (5 bases). V dropped 1 base and J dropped 2 bases, with 10 bases sitting between them. This CDR3 has 15 residues. Germline V lookup: CDR1 SEHNR, CDR2 FQNEAQ (reference sequence). The CDR3 coding sequence is TGTGCCAGCAGCTTAGTGGGAGCGGTCACAGATACGCAGTATTTT. It translates to CASSLVGAVTDTQYF.

This chain connects TRBV18 to TRBJ2-7; D not resolved. Trimming took off 8 bases at V and 5 bases at J, with 7 bases between the two ends. The CDR3 sequence is 10 residues long. Germline V CDR1 and CDR2: KGHSH, LQKENI. CDR3 sequence (DNA): TGTGCCAGCGAATGCGACGAGCAGTACTTC. Translating it yields CASECDEQYF.

This clone showed up just a few times. The V and J genes are TRBV28 and TRBJ2-5; tentative D call: TRBD2 (5 bases). Trimming took 7 bases from V and 7 from J, leaving 16 bases between them. This CDR3 region has 13 residues. Germline values: CDR1 MDHEN, CDR2 SYDVKM. As DNA, the CDR3 is TGTGCCAGCACGGCCCAGGACTTATGGACCCAGTACTTC. Translated, it gives CASTAQDLWTQYF.

The rearrangement links TRBV10-3 to TRBJ2-1, with 8 bases that match TRBD2. Germline V gives CDR1 ENHRY, CDR2 SYGVKD. With 4 bases clipped from V and 0 bases from J, the junction kept 5 bases outside the gene matches. This CDR3 region has 16 residues. In DNA, the CDR3 is TGTGCCATCAGTGGAGGCGGGAGGTACTCCTACAATGAGCAGTTCTTC. Residues: CAISGGGRYSYNEQFF.

The J gene is TRBJ1-6, the V gene TRBV6-6; 9 bases agree with TRBD1. CDR1 and CDR2 from the germline V gene are MNHNY and SVGAGI (reference sequence). V was clipped by 5 bases and J by 10 bases; unmatched bases: 3. This CDR3 spans 13 amino acids. The CDR3 region has the DNA TGTGCCAGCAGTCTCGGACAGGGGTCACCCCTCCACTTT. Translated: CASSLGQGSPLHF.